This T cell receptor (beta chain) was sequenced in a study of shared clonotypes between healthy human individuals. Study-level findings and limits: Sharing of clonotypes among donors was expected to vary with sequencing depth.

This CDR3 contains 13 residues. Germline V gene sequence: CDR1 LNHDA, CDR2 SQIVND (reference sequence). V shed 7 bases and J shed 1 base, with 10 bases lying between them. There are a few counts of this clone. As yet, its antigen is unknown. Generated by immunoSEQ multiplex PCR, the TCRdb table keeps only in-frame clones and is missing some. The sample lists roughly 2.2 million clones; approximately 93% were seen once. The sequencing sample was made of naive CD4+ T cells from PBMCs. Sample subset: CD45RA+ positively selected. This clonotype originated in a man aged 18-30 years in good health. Some clones in this sample may be carry-over from other donors' samples. The chain couples TRBV19 to TRBJ1-1; the D is unclear. CDR3 protein: CASIERANTEAFF. The CDR3 nucleotides are TGTGCCAGTATTGAGAGGGCGAACACTGAAGCTTTCTTT.